One and the same sample provided the 3 T cell receptor beta chains below, sequenced in a study of blood T cell repertoires in COVID-19 (TCRdb year 2020). Receptor amplification or capture employed the immunoSEQ multiplex PCR assay. TCRdb re-hosts the immuneACCESS table, in-frame sequences only. Its copies lack some clones; in the studies checked, an unresolved V gene accounts for under half of them, and the cause for the rest is not known. The sample profile shows a few hundred thousand clones; over 80% of them were found once. The ten largest clonotypes hold 5.1% of the sample. Material for sequencing was PBMCs or T cells enriched from blood (not recorded which). These receptors were collected from a woman aged 45-60 years who had recovered from COVID-19.

This clone was detected only once. This rearrangement joins TRBV19 to TRBJ2-2; TRBD1 aligns across 7 bases. CDR3 length: 16 amino acids. Per the germline V gene, CDR1 is LNHDA and CDR2 is SQIVND (reference sequence). Unmatched junction bases numbered 10, after V lost 5 bases and J lost 4 bases. CDR3 in DNA: TGTGCCAGTAGTCCCTCAGACAGGGTGGGCACCGGGGAGCTGTTTTTT. This translates into CASSPSDRVGTGELFF.

The V gene is TRBV4-1, the J gene TRBJ1-1; D not resolved. The ends were cut back, 0 bases at V and 1 base at J, with 18 bases in the middle. Germline CDR1 reads MGHRA; CDR2 reads YSYEKL. The CDR3 consists of 18 residues. CDR3 region: CASSQEASHQVGNTEAFF. CDR3 in DNA: TGCGCCAGCAGCCAAGAGGCGAGTCATCAGGTGGGGAACACTGAAGCTTTCTTT.

The chain uses TRBV5-4 and TRBJ2-6, with a weak D call TRBD1 (5 bases). The CDR3 is 16 residues long. Trimming cost V 0 bases and J 0 bases, with 7 bases left between them. CDR1 and CDR2 from the germline V gene are SGHNT and YYREEE (reference sequence). CDR3 protein: CASSLARASGANVLTF. The CDR3 DNA follows: TGTGCCAGCAGCTTGGCCAGGGCCTCTGGGGCCAACGTCCTGACTTTC.